This TCR beta chain was identified during a study of neoadjuvant nivolumab and ipilimumab in lung cancer (dated by TCRdb to about 2020). Background for the entire study: Intravenous nivolumab was dosed at 3 mg/kg on days 1, 15 and 29, and in the combination arm ipilimumab 1 mg/kg was added on day 1 only. Matched pretherapy and resected tumor pairs were analyzed from seven patients, of whom four had been treated with nivolumab and three with nivolumab plus ipilimumab. Of the roughly 45 patients with operable NSCLC treated in the trial, roughly 23 were randomized to nivolumab monotherapy and approximately 20 to nivolumab plus ipilimumab. TCR repertoires in pretherapy (baseline) peripheral blood were compared with TCR repertoires in tumors resected at surgery after neoadjuvant immune checkpoint blockade. For each study arm, the primary endpoint of the trial was the rate of major pathologic response (MPR) in the intention-to-treat population.

The library was built by means of the immunoSEQ multiplex PCR assay. The study's own analysis went as follows. Richness and clonality were used to summarize the repertoires, and clones that significantly expanded or contracted between pre- and post-therapy samples were identified. TCRdb retrieved this table from immuneACCESS and kept in-frame rearrangements only. Not all clones are present; in checked studies, unresolved V genes account for under half, and no reason is known for the remainder. V, J and clone size are taken as reported in that table, and D and trimming were inferred from the DNA itself. For this sample there are roughly 7,300 clones; around 85% appear just once. Together, the top ten hold 6.5% to 7% of the sample. Per the publication, the time point label means: at surgical resection after neoadjuvant nivolumab +/- ipilimumab. Samples came from the phase 2 randomized NEOSTAR trial, which tested neoadjuvant nivolumab or nivolumab plus ipilimumab followed by surgery in operable NSCLC.

Measured from the cysteine to the phenylalanine, the CDR3 is 18 residues long. Only the CDR3 portion is preserved as DNA: 54 bases, with reading frame beginning at the first base. Relative to germline, V is missing 1 base and J is missing 2 bases, with 11 bases of the junction outside any gene match. The germline V gene supplies CDR1 SGHRS and CDR2 YFSETQ. As for this clone: Its cognate antigen has yet to be identified. No much larger clonotype is one base removed from it; base qualities were not supplied.

Results the study describes overall, beyond this receptor: Compared with tumor-adjacent uninvolved lung, resected tumors had greater TCR richness and clonality, and increases showed up in more of the dual-therapy-treated tumors. No significant correlation was found between TCR clonality and pathologic tumor regression, and only one major-pathologic-response sample was available for the clonality analysis. TCR richness in pretherapy blood showed a positive correlation with richness in tumors resected after neoadjuvant therapy (Spearman R of about 0.84). A small number of samples was subjected to TCR sequencing. From pretherapy to surgery, tumor T-cell richness and clonality increased in three of three dual-therapy tumors but in only two of four nivolumab-treated tumors.

The receptor's source is an adult with non-small cell lung cancer. Sequencing used tumor tissue, obtained after neoadjuvant nivolumab, alone or with ipilimumab, at or shortly before surgery. Rearrangement joined TRBV5-1 to TRBJ2-3, with 9 bases in between that match TRBD2. CDR3 loop: CASSLWSATSGFTDTQYF. The DNA is TGCGCCAGCAGCTTGTGGTCCGCGACTAGCGGATTCACAGATACGCAGTATTTT.